This T cell receptor beta chain was found in a study of blood T cell repertoires in COVID-19. Study as a whole: There were acute and convalescent COVID-19 samples, and they came from the United States, Italy and Spain. PBMCs, B-cell-depleted T cells, or T cells were the source of the cDNA or gDNA that made up the material.

Authors' methods: Counts of nucleated cells, estimated from reference gene primer amplification, were obtained. The method was immunoSEQ multiplex PCR; TCRdb's version includes in-frame clones alone and lacks a portion of them. V and J calls plus clone size are reproduced from that table; the DNA served to infer D and trimming. The repertoire consists of tens of thousands of clones, with 79% occurring once and the leading ten covering roughly 3%. The V and J ends lost 3 bases and 14 bases respectively, with 14 bases between them. The CDR3 has 13 amino acids. The germline V gene encodes CDR1 LNHNV and CDR2 YYDKDF (reference sequence).

The specimen sequenced was peripheral blood. The receptor was isolated from a man in his 60s with acute or convalescent COVID-19. J is TRBJ1-6 and V is TRBV15; D is perhaps TRBD1 (6 bases). The CDR3 protein is CATSSSDSSTLHF. CDR3 nucleotides: TGTGCCACCAGCAGCTCGGACAGCTCCACCCTCCACTTT.